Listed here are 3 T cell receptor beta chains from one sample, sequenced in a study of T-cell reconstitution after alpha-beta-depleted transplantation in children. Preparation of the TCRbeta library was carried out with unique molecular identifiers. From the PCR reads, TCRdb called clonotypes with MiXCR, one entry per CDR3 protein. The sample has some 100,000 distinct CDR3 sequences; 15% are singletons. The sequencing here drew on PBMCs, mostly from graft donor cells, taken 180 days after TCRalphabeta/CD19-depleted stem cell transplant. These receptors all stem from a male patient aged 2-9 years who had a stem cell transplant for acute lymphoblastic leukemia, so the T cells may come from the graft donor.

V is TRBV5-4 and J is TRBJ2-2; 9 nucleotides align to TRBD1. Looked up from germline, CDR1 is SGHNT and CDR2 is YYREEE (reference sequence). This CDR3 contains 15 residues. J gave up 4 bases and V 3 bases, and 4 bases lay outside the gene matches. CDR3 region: CASSSTGGGTGELFF. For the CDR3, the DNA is TGTGCCAGCAGCTCCACAGGGGGCGGCACCGGGGAGCTGTTTTTT.

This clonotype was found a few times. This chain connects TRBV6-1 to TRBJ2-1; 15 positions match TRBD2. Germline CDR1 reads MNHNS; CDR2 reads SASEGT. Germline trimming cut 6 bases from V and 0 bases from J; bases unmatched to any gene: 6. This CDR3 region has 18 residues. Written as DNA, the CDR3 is TGTGCCAGCAGCCATGGACTAGCGGGGGGGAGCTCCTACAATGAGCAGTTCTTC. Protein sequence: CASSHGLAGGSSYNEQFF.

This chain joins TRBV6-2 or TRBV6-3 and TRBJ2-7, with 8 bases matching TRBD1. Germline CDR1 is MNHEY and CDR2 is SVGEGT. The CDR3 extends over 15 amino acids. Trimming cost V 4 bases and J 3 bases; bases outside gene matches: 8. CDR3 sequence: CASSSVRDRFYEQYF. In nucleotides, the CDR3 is TGTGCCAGCAGTTCCGTCCGGGACAGGTTCTACGAGCAGTACTTC.